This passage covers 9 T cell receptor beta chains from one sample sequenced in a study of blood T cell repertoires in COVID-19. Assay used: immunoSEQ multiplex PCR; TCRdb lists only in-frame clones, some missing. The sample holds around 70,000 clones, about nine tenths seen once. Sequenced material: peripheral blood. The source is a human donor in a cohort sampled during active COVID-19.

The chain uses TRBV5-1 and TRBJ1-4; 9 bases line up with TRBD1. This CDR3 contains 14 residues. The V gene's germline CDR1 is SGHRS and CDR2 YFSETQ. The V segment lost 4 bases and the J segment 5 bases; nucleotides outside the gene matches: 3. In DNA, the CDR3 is TGCGCCAGCAGCCAAGGGACAGGGAATGAAAAACTGTTTTTT. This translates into CASSQGTGNEKLFF.

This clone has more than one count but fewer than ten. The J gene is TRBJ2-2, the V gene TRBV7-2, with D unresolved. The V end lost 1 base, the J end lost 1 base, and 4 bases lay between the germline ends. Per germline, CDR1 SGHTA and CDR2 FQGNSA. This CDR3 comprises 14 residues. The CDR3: CASSLVQNTGELFF. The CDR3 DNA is TGTGCCAGCAGCTTAGTACAGAACACCGGGGAGCTGTTTTTT.

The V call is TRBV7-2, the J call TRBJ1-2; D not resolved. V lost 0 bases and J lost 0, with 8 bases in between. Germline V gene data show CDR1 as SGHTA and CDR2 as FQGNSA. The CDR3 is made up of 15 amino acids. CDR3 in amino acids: CASSLAIQTNYGYTF. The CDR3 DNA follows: TGTGCCAGCAGCTTAGCTATCCAGACTAACTATGGCTACACCTTC.

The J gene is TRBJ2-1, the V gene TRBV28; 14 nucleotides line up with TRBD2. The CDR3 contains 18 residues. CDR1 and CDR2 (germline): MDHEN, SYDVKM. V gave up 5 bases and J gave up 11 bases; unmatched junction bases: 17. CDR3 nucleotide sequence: TGTGCCAGCAGTACCACATCCTCGGGACTAGCGGGAGACCTTCAGCAGTTCTTC. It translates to CASSTTSSGLAGDLQQFF.

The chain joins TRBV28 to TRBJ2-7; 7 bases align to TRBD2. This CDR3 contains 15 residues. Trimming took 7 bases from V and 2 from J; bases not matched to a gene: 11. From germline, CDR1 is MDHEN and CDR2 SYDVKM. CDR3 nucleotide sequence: TGTGCCAGCATTCGGGCGGGAGCCCACCCCTACGAGCAGTACTTC. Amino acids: CASIRAGAHPYEQYF.

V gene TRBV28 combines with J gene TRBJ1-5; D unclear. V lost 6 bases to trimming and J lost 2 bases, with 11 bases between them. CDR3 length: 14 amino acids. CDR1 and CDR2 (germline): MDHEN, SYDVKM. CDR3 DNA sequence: TGTGCCAGCAGCCCCACTCACGGCAATCAGCCCCAGCATTTT. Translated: CASSPTHGNQPQHF.

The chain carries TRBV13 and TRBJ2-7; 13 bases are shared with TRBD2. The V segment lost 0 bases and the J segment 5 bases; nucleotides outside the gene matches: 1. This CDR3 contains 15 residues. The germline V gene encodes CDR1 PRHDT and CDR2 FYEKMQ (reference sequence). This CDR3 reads CASSLGTSGRNEQYF. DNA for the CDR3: TGTGCCAGCAGCTTAGGGACTAGCGGGAGGAACGAGCAGTACTTC.

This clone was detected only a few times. CDR3 DNA: TGTGCCAGCAGCTTACAGGGAGGACAGCCCCAGCATTTT. It specifies CASSLQGGQPQHF. The J gene is TRBJ1-5, the V gene TRBV7-9, with a tentative D call TRBD1 (5 bases). The CDR3 sequence is 13 residues long. Trimming pared 2 bases from V and 7 bases from J, leaving 9 bases between. In germline, CDR1 is SEHNR, CDR2 FQNEAQ (reference sequence).

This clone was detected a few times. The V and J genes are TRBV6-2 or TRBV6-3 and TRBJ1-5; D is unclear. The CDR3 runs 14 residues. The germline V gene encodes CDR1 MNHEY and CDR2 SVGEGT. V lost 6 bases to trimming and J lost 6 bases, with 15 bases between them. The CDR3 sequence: CASSHGVGGQPQHF. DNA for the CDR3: TGTGCCAGCAGCCACGGGGTGGGAGGTCAGCCCCAGCATTTT.